The rows below give T cell receptor beta chains drawn from one sample of a study of OX40 agonist ivuxolimab in advanced cancers. Clones were sequenced by immunoSEQ multiplex PCR, and TCRdb holds only the in-frame ones, with some missing. The sample includes 70,000 to 75,000 clones, around four fifths of them seen just once. The sample consisted of CD4+ or CD8+ T cells sorted from blood, taken in a trial of the OX40 agonist ivuxolimab. All receptors derive from an adult with an advanced solid tumor such as melanoma, head and neck, liver or kidney cancer. The conserved cysteine and the conserved F or W are not part of the CDR3 here.

TRBJ2-2 TRBV7-2 ASSSGQGNTGELF
TRBJ1-2 TRBV7-2 ASSLEGLIGDGYT
TRBJ2-5 TRBV7-9 ASSLGTAQETQY
TRBJ1-2 TRBV9 ASGTGGGDGYT
TRBJ2-1 TRBV4-3 ASSQELAGGPYNEQF
TRBJ1-1 TRBV7-2 ASGPGQGFTEAF
TRBJ2-1 TRBV6-1 ASSALIGGGSYNEQF
TRBJ2-1 TRBV29-1 SLRVVGNEQF
TRBJ2-1 TRBV5-1 ASTILSGHHEQF
TRBJ1-1 TRBV7-2 ASSLGQGSTEAF
TRBJ1-3 TRBV28 ASSPSIGRSTIY
TRBJ1-2 TRBV5-5 ASSLSPDRTNYGYT
TRBJ1-5 TRBV29-1 SVGDSFNQPQH
TRBJ2-5 TRBV15 ATSRDWAGNRVVETQY
TRBJ1-2 TRBV27 ASSPNPTGNYGYT
TRBJ1-1 TRBV5-1 ASSLERGGNTEAF
TRBJ2-5 TRBV7-9 ASSFVAVTETQY
TRBJ2-3 TRBV29-1 SVEGPPYSNTDTQY
TRBJ2-1 TRBV18 ASSPQGDFPFGQF
TRBJ2-2 TRBV4-3 ASSQGERLAGNTGELF
TRBJ2-6 TRBV7-9 ASSLDLNSGANVLT
TRBJ2-1 TRBV6-1 ASSERRGAAGGNEQF
TRBJ1-1 TRBV6-1 ASSEGGGAGFTEAF
TRBJ2-1 TRBV7-2 ASSLVTANNEQF
TRBJ1-1 TRBV5-1 ASSLAGRSNTEAF
TRBJ2-5 TRBV10-3 AASTAGETQY
TRBJ1-5 TRBV27 ASSDGIPLYSNQPQH
TRBJ1-4 TRBV28 ATRGQGGEKLF
TRBJ2-1 TRBV6-6 ASSYKNNEQF
TRBJ1-5 TRBV28 ASSQPTDLPEPQH
TRBJ1-1 TRBV4-1 ASSRSGRNTEAF
TRBJ1-6 TRBV27 ASSLRGARDSPLH
TRBJ2-2 TRBV19 ASTPGLVTEELF
TRBJ2-3 TRBV7-9 ASSLWDRGTGTQY
TRBJ2-2 TRBV11-3 ASSLGTGGPLTGELF
TRBJ2-5 TRBV6-5 ASSLSLWASEEQY
TRBJ1-5 TRBV5-6 ASSLVGTGNQPQH
TRBJ1-1 TRBV12-5 ASGQGQNTEAF
TRBJ1-4 TRBV30 AWSPRGDRREKLF
TRBJ2-2 TRBV5-1 ASSLGGSNTGELF
TRBJ1-4 TRBV5-4 ASSQGQANEKLF
TRBJ2-2 TRBV5-6 ASSFGQGTGELF
TRBJ1-1 TRBV15 ATSRDLFQETEAF
TRBJ1-6 TRBV5-5 ASINRDTGSPLH
TRBJ2-5 TRBV6-5 ASSFTRGTQY